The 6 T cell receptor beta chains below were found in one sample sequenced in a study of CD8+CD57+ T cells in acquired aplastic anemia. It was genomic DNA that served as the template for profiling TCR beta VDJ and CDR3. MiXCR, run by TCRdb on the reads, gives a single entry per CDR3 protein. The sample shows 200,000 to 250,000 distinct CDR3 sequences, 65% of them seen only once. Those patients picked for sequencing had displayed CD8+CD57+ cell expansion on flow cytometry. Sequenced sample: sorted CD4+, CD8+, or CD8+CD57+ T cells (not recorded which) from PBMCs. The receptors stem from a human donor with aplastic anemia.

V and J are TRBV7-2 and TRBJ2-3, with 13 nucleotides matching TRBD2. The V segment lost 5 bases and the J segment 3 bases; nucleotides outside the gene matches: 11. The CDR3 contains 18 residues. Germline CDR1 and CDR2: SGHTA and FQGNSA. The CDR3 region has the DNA TGTGCCAGCAGCAAGAGTACTAGCGGGAGGGCCTTGACAGATACGCAGTATTTT. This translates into CASSKSTSGRALTDTQYF.

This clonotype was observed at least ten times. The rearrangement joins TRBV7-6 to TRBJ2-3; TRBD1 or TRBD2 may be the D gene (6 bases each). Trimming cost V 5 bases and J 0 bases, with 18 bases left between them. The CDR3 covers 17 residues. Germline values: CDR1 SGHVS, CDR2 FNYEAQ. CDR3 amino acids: CASSPNPGGQSTDTQYF. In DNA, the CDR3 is TGTGCCAGCAGCCCCAACCCCGGGGGCCAGAGCACAGATACGCAGTATTTT.

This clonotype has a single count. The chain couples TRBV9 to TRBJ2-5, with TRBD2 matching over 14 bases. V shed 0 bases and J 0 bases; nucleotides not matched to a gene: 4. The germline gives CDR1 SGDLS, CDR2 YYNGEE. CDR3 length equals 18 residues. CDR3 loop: CASSVGLAGGLYQETQYF. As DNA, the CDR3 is TGTGCCAGCAGCGTAGGACTAGCGGGGGGGCTGTACCAAGAGACCCAGTACTTC.

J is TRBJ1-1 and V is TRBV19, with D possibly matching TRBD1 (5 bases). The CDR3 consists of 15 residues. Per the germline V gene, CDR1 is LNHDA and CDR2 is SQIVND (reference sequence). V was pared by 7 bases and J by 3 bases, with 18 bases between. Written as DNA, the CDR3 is TGTGCCAGTAACGTCGCCTCATGGGGGGACACTGAAGCTTTCTTT. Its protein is CASNVASWGDTEAFF.

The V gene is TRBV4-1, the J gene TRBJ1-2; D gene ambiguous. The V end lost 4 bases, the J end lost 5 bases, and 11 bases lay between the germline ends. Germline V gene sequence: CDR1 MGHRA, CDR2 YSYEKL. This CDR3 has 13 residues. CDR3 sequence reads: CASSPTDGYGYTF. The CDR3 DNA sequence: TGCGCCAGCAGCCCCACGGACGGTTATGGCTACACCTTC.

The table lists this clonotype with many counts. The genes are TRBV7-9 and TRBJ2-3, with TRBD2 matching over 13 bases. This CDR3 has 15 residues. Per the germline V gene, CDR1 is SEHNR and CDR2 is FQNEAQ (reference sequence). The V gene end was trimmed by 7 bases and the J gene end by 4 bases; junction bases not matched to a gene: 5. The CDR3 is CASKLAGGLPDTQYF. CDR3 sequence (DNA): TGTGCCAGCAAACTAGCGGGGGGGCTGCCAGATACGCAGTATTTT.